The rows below give T cell receptor beta chains drawn from one sample of a study of Graves' ophthalmopathy and Graves' hyperthyroidism. TCRdb processed the multiplex PCR reads anew with MiXCR; each CDR3 protein has one entry. The sample has roughly 420,000 distinct CDR3 sequences; roughly 20% are singletons. The specimen sequenced was peripheral blood. These TCRs come from a young woman with stable Graves' hyperthyroidism. The CDR3 runs from the conserved cysteine through the conserved F or W. A D gene is named only where the DNA matches it firmly. Clone size appears in some rows only: once, few, many, or a class for an expanded clone.

>TRBJ2-7|TRBV14|NA|many
TGTGCTAGCAGCCCTACCCGCGCGTACGAGCAGTACTTC
CASSPTRAYEQYF
>TRBJ2-7|TRBV25-1|TRBD1|many
TGTGCCAGCAGTGCCCCAGGACAGGGTTATGAGCAGTACTTC
CASSAPGQGYEQYF
>TRBJ1-2|TRBV27|TRBD1|once
TGTGCCAGCAGTTCAGGGGGACAGCAACCCTATGGCTACACCTTC
CASSSGGQQPYGYTF
>TRBJ2-2|TRBV6-1|TRBD1|NA
TGTGCCAGCAGTGAACTTAGGACAGGGTTCGGGGAGCTGTTTTTT
CASSELRTGFGELFF
>TRBJ2-7|TRBV6-2/TRBV6-3|NA|once
TGTGCCAGTGCGGGGCTTTACTACGAGCAGTACTTC
CASAGLYYEQYF
>TRBJ1-1|TRBV6-1|NA|many
TGTGCCAGCAGTGAGATCCCTGTGAGGACTGAAGCTTTCTTT
CASSEIPVRTEAFF
>TRBJ2-5|TRBV2|NA|few
TGTGCCAGCAGTGACGGCAGGGGCAAAGAGACCCAGTACTTC
CASSDGRGKETQYF
>TRBJ2-2|TRBV6-5|NA|many
TGTGCCAGCAGTTACGGGAACGGGGGAAACACCGGGGAGCTGTTTTTT
CASSYGNGGNTGELFF
>TRBJ2-5|TRBV12-3/TRBV12-4|TRBD2|many
TGTGCCAGCAGTTTAGCGCGTGGAGGGGAGGGAGAGACCCAGTACTTC
CASSLARGGEGETQYF
>TRBJ1-1|TRBV20-1|NA|many
TGCAGTGCTAGAGATAAAGAAAAGGGGAGGAACACTGAAGCTTTCTTT
CSARDKEKGRNTEAFF
>TRBJ1-1|TRBV7-2|NA|many
TGTGCCAGCAGCTTCTTCAGCACTGAAGCTTTCTTT
CASSFFSTEAFF
>TRBJ1-2|TRBV12-3/TRBV12-4|NA|NA
TGTGCCAGCAGAACGACAGCTAACTATGGCTACACCTTC
CASRTTANYGYTF
>TRBJ2-2|TRBV7-3|NA|many
TGTGCCAGCAGCCCTGACAGATCGAACACCGGGGAGCTGTTTTTT
CASSPDRSNTGELFF
>TRBJ2-7|TRBV27|NA|NA
TGTGCCAGCAGTTTTTCTTCCCTTTGGGAAGAGCAGTACTTC
CASSFSSLWEEQYF
>TRBJ1-1|TRBV12-3/TRBV12-4|NA|many
TGTGCCAGCAGTTTTCTAGGGGGCACTGAAGCTTTCTTT
CASSFLGGTEAFF
>TRBJ1-5|TRBV10-3|NA|many
TGTGCCATCAGTGAGTCCACGGGGGGGGGAGATCAGCCCCAGCATTTT
CAISESTGGGDQPQHF
>TRBJ2-7|TRBV28|TRBD2|many
TGTGCCAGCAGTTTCGGACTAGCGTATGTCTATAATACTTTCTACGAGCAGTACTTC
CASSFGLAYVYNTFYEQYF
>TRBJ1-2|TRBV20-1|NA|many
TGCAGTGCTCCCCAGGGGAGGGGCTACACCTTC
CSAPQGRGYTF
>TRBJ1-1|TRBV28|NA|many
TGTGCCAGCAGGACAACAGGGATCTCTCAGAACACTGAAGCTTTCTTT
CASRTTGISQNTEAFF
>TRBJ1-1|TRBV29-1|NA|many
TGCAGCGTTGATGGGGTTGGCACTGAAGCTTTCTTT
CSVDGVGTEAFF
>TRBJ2-5|TRBV9|NA|many
TGTGCCAGCAGCGTAGAATGGGGGCAAGAGACCCAGTACTTC
CASSVEWGQETQYF
>TRBJ1-1|TRBV18|NA|NA
TGTGCCAGCTCACCGAGAACGCTTGAGAACACTGAAGCTTTCTTT
CASSPRTLENTEAFF
>TRBJ1-2|TRBV6-1|NA|many
TGTGCCAGCAGTGAGGCAGGGTATGGCTACACCTTC
CASSEAGYGYTF
>TRBJ2-2|TRBV20-1|NA|many
TGCAGTGCTAGAGTGGCAGGGATTGACACCGGGGAGCTGTTTTTT
CSARVAGIDTGELFF
>TRBJ1-2|TRBV6-1|NA|many
TGTGCCAGCAGTGAACTTCCCGACGGTTCGAATAGCTACACCTTC
CASSELPDGSNSYTF
>TRBJ2-7|TRBV4-1|NA|many
TGCGCCAGCAGCCAAGCCACCTACGACTACGAGCAGTACTTC
CASSQATYDYEQYF
>TRBJ1-1|TRBV7-9|NA|few
TGTGCCAGCAGCTTAGAGGGGGATTTCACTGAAGCTTTCTTT
CASSLEGDFTEAFF
>TRBJ1-2|TRBV11-1|TRBD1|many
TGTGCCAGCAACCTGGGGCAGGGGGCTGAGGGGGATGGCTACACCTTC
CASNLGQGAEGDGYTF
>TRBJ1-1|TRBV12-3/TRBV12-4|TRBD1|many
TGTGCCAGCAGTCGGCAAACAGGGGGCACTGAAGCTTTCTTT
CASSRQTGGTEAFF
>TRBJ2-7|TRBV4-1|TRBD2|few
TGCGCCAGCAGCCCGGGACTAGCGGGAGGGACCTACGAGCAGTACTTC
CASSPGLAGGTYEQYF
>TRBJ2-7|TRBV27|TRBD1|many
TGTGCCAGCAGAGAGGACAGGCTTCATCCCTACGAGCAGTACTTC
CASREDRLHPYEQYF
>TRBJ2-5|TRBV12-3/TRBV12-4|NA|many
TGTGCCAGCGGGACCCTCGGTGCCCAGTACTTC
CASGTLGAQYF
>TRBJ2-2|TRBV2|NA|few
TGTGCCAGCAGTGAAAGGGCAACGAACACCGGGGAGCTGTTTTTT
CASSERATNTGELFF
>TRBJ1-1|TRBV19|NA|many
TGTGCCAGTAGTATAGACCCTGACACTGAAGCTTTCTTT
CASSIDPDTEAFF
>TRBJ2-4|TRBV7-2|NA|many
TGTGCCAGCAGCTTAGGAGGATCTACCAAAAACATTCAGTACTTC
CASSLGGSTKNIQYF
>TRBJ2-7|TRBV6-1|TRBD1|NA
TGTGCCAGCCCCGGGGGACAGGAAGGCTACGAGCAGTACTTC
CASPGGQEGYEQYF
>TRBJ1-1|TRBV29-1|NA|once
TGCAGCGTGGCCCGGGGGGACACTGAAGCTTTCTTT
CSVARGDTEAFF
>TRBJ1-3|TRBV12-5|NA|NA
TGTGCTAGTGGTTTGTTTACGGGTTTGTTCGGAAACACCATATATTTT
CASGLFTGLFGNTIYF
>TRBJ2-2|TRBV6-2/TRBV6-3|NA|NA
TGTGCCAGCCGTCTTCCAACAGGGACCCGGGAGCTGTTTTTT
CASRLPTGTRELFF
>TRBJ2-2|TRBV7-2|NA|many
TGTGCCAGCAGCTCTACGTGGGAGCTGTTTTTT
CASSSTWELFF
>TRBJ2-7|TRBV6-2/TRBV6-3|NA|many
TGTGCCAGCAGACAACAGGGATATCTTCCCTACGAGCAGTACTTC
CASRQQGYLPYEQYF
>TRBJ2-7|TRBV6-5|NA|NA
TGTGCCAGCAGTTACGGAGGGGAGCCGTACTTC
CASSYGGEPYF
>TRBJ1-2|TRBV28|NA|many
TGTGCCAGCAGTTCCATAGAGACGGGACGCTATGGCTACACCTTC
CASSSIETGRYGYTF
>TRBJ2-4|TRBV6-2/TRBV6-3|TRBD2|NA
TGTGCCAGCAGTCCCGGCGGGAGGGCCAAAAACATTCGGTACTTC
CASSPGGRAKNIRYF
>TRBJ2-7|TRBV6-1|NA|NA
TGTGCCAGCAGTGAAACTTGGCGGGACAGACTCCACCAGCAGTACTTC
CASSETWRDRLHQQYF
>TRBJ2-7|TRBV6-1|TRBD2|once
TGTGCCAGCGGATTAGCGGGGCCCCAGGACGAGCAGTACTTC
CASGLAGPQDEQYF